A selection of T cell receptor beta chains follows, all from one sample in a study. One entry per CDR3 protein results from TCRdb running MiXCR on the 5' RACE reads. The sample has tens of thousands of distinct CDR3 sequences, around a fifth seen once. The sample consisted of memory CD4+ T cells sorted from a lymph node. All receptors come from a female donor with breast cancer. Both conserved end residues are part of each CDR3. D genes are given only for firm matches. Clone size is stated in some rows and not others, as once, few, many or a class when expanded.

>medium-sized|.|TRBV20-1|TRBJ1-1
TGCAGTGTGGGACTCCGGGAAGCTTTCTTT
CSVGLREAFF
>.|.|TRBV20-1|TRBJ2-3
TGCAGTGCTAGAGATCGGCAGATCGAAAGCACAGATACGCAGTATTTT
CSARDRQIESTDTQYF
>.|.|TRBV20-1|TRBJ2-4
TGCAGTGCCCGGGTTTCCGAAAACATTCAGTACTTC
CSARVSENIQYF
>.|.|TRBV7-9|TRBJ1-1
TGTGCCAGCAGCCGCACCCCCTTGGGAGCTTTCTTT
CASSRTPLGAFF
>.|TRBD1|TRBV19|TRBJ1-5
TGTGCCAGTAGTATAATGAGGGGGCCCAGCAATCAGCCCCAGCATTTT
CASSIMRGPSNQPQHF
>.|TRBD1|TRBV9|TRBJ1-6
TGTGCCAGCAGCGCCCGGGGACAGGGGAATTCACCCCTCCACTTT
CASSARGQGNSPLHF
>.|.|TRBV6-5|TRBJ2-5
TGTGCCAGCAGCAATATAGGGGAGACCCAGTACTTC
CASSNIGETQYF
>.|.|TRBV20-1|TRBJ2-5
TGCAGTGCTAGACGGCCTCTTATAGGACAGCACAAAGAGACCCAGTACTTC
CSARRPLIGQHKETQYF
>few|.|TRBV24-1|TRBJ2-3
TGTGCCACCGCTTCAGGGCAGGGCGATCTGAATACGCAGTATTTT
CATASGQGDLNTQYF
>many|.|TRBV7-9|TRBJ1-2
TGTGCCAGCAGCTTAGGACAGATGGACTATGGCTACACCTTC
CASSLGQMDYGYTF
>many|.|TRBV27|TRBJ1-2
TGTGCCAGCAGTTTCACAGGAGGTGGTGGCTACACCTTC
CASSFTGGGGYTF
>few|TRBD2|TRBV7-6|TRBJ2-7
TGTGCCAGCAGTTCCGGGACTAGCGGGAGTAAGTACTTC
CASSSGTSGSKYF
>few|.|TRBV7-2|TRBJ2-2
TGTGCCAGCAGCTTAGGGATTCGATACGAGCTGTTTTTT
CASSLGIRYELFF
>.|.|TRBV5-1|TRBJ1-2
TGCGCCAGCAGCTTTGATGGGACGGCAACCTATGGCTACACCTTC
CASSFDGTATYGYTF
>.|.|TRBV5-1|TRBJ2-2
TGCGCCAGCACGAAGAACACCGGGGAGCTGTTTTTT
CASTKNTGELFF
>.|TRBD1|TRBV27|TRBJ1-1
TGTGCCAGCAGTTCCGGGACAGGGTTTGAAGCTTTCTTT
CASSSGTGFEAFF
>.|.|TRBV28|TRBJ1-2
TGTGCCAGCAGCCTTTTGACAATGGGTGGCTACACCTTC
CASSLLTMGGYTF
>few|.|TRBV4-1|TRBJ2-4
TGCGCCAGCAGCAACCGGGCAGGCGGACTACTAGCCAAAAACATTCAGTACTTC
CASSNRAGGLLAKNIQYF
>.|.|TRBV5-1|TRBJ2-6
TGCGCCAGCAGCATCGACAGCTCTGGGGCCAACGTCCTGACTTTC
CASSIDSSGANVLTF
>.|.|TRBV28|TRBJ1-2
TGTGCCAGCAGTTTATGGTTAGTGTCGAGGTATGGCTACACCTTC
CASSLWLVSRYGYTF
>.|TRBD1|TRBV28|TRBJ1-3
TGTGCCAGCCAGACAGGGGGCGAGGAATTTGGAAGCACCATATATTTT
CASQTGGEEFGSTIYF
>few|TRBD1|TRBV5-1|TRBJ2-1
TGCGCCAGCAGCTTGGACCCGACAGGGAATGAGCAGTTCTTC
CASSLDPTGNEQFF
>.|.|TRBV5-1|TRBJ2-5
TGCGCCAGCAGCTTGGATCCGGGATCGGAGACCCAGTACTTC
CASSLDPGSETQYF
>.|.|TRBV6-1|TRBJ1-1
TGTGCCAGCAGATCACGGGACTCCTACGGGAACACTGAAGCTTTCTTT
CASRSRDSYGNTEAFF
>many|TRBD1|TRBV5-1|TRBJ1-2
TGCGCCAGCAGCTTTACAGGGGACTATGGCTACACCTTC
CASSFTGDYGYTF
>few|TRBD1|TRBV5-1|TRBJ1-1
TGCGCCAGCAGATATCCAGGGGGCACTGAAGCTTTCTTT
CASRYPGGTEAFF
>many|.|TRBV5-1|TRBJ2-1
TGCGCCAGCAGCTTGCGGGATTACACCTACAATGAGCAGTTCTTC
CASSLRDYTYNEQFF
>few|TRBD2|TRBV5-1|TRBJ2-2
TGCGCCAGCAGCTCCGGGGGGGGCACCGGGGAGCTGTTTTTT
CASSSGGGTGELFF
>many|.|TRBV5-1|TRBJ2-7
TGCGCCAGCAGCCCCGGGCGGACGGAACGGGAGCAGTACTTC
CASSPGRTEREQYF
>.|.|TRBV5-1|TRBJ1-4
TGCGCCAGCAGCGAGGGCCTGGGTAATGAAAAACTGTTTTTT
CASSEGLGNEKLFF
>.|TRBD1|TRBV6-5|TRBJ1-6
TGTGCCAGCAGTCAAACCGGGACAGGGGATTCACCCCTCCACTTT
CASSQTGTGDSPLHF
>.|.|TRBV3-1|TRBJ2-3
TGTGCCAGCAGCCAACTACAAGAGGGAGATACGCAGTATTTT
CASSQLQEGDTQYF
>.|.|TRBV5-5|TRBJ1-5
TGTGCCAGCAGCAGGGGAGAGGATCAGCCCCAGCATTTT
CASSRGEDQPQHF
>.|.|TRBV4-3|TRBJ2-4
TGCGCCAGCAGCCAAGATACAGGGCTTCCTCAGTACTTC
CASSQDTGLPQYF
>few|.|TRBV20-1|TRBJ1-2
TGCAGTGCCACCCAGGGGAACCTCAACTATGGCTACACCTTC
CSATQGNLNYGYTF
>few|.|TRBV7-8|TRBJ2-1
TGTGCCAGCAGCTTAATGGGGTTTTCGTATGAGCAGTTCTTC
CASSLMGFSYEQFF
>many|.|TRBV24-1|TRBJ1-2
TGTGCCACCAGTGAGGGACGCGGCTACACCTTC
CATSEGRGYTF
>few|.|TRBV5-6|TRBJ1-2
TGTTCCAGCCACAGGGTTCAAAGCCCTAACTATGGCTACACCTTC
CSSHRVQSPNYGYTF
>medium-sized|.|TRBV7-9|TRBJ1-4
TGTGCCAGCAGCTTAGCAGGGCAAAATGAAAAACTGTTTTTT
CASSLAGQNEKLFF
>many|TRBD2|TRBV5-1|TRBJ2-1
TGCGCCAGCAGCTCAGGACTAGCGGGGGTCAATGAGCAGTTCTTC
CASSSGLAGVNEQFF
>few|.|TRBV9|TRBJ2-7
TGTGCCAGCAGCGTGGAAGCAACCTCCTACGAGCAGTACTTC
CASSVEATSYEQYF